The sequence of this T cell receptor beta chain was determined in a study of CD4 and CD8 cells across lung adenocarcinoma regions. This clonotype was recorded only once. TCRdb recomputed calls from the PCR reads with MiXCR, one row per CDR3 protein. The sample has some 27,000 distinct CDR3 sequences; 53% are singletons. The patients had localized lung adenocarcinoma, a non-small cell subtype. The CDR3 runs to 15 residues. Trimming pared 5 bases from V and 5 bases from J, leaving 18 bases between. Germline V gene sequence: CDR1 MNHNS, CDR2 SASEGT. The chain recombines TRBV6-1 with TRBJ2-5, with D perhaps given as TRBD1 or TRBD2 (5 bases each). This clonotype was sampled from a male donor with lung adenocarcinoma. The CD4 and CD8 labels of this study may be unreliable. The sample comprised CD8+ T cells from the center of a lung tumor. The CDR3 loop is CASSPQDRDRETQYF. The DNA for the CDR3 is TGTGCCAGCAGTCCCCAGGACCGGGACCGTGAGACCCAGTACTTC.